This T cell receptor (beta chain) was captured by sequencing in a study of a mutant IDH1 vaccine in newly diagnosed glioma (dated by TCRdb to about 2021). Describing the broader study: In the chemotherapy-containing groups, vaccination started alongside temozolomide cycles, whereas in patients who had radiotherapy alone it started 4-6 weeks after radiotherapy. The roughly 35 treated patients were approximately 60% male and 37.5% female, with a mean age of around 40 years. Prior to enrollment, patients had been given standard therapy consisting of radiotherapy alone, temozolomide alone, or radiochemotherapy with temozolomide, with the combination given to most patients. Visit V12 was the week-35 safety follow-up and visit V13 was the week-47 end of study. Peripheral blood was drawn at six visits: V03 (baseline), V05, V07, V10, V12 and V13. Longitudinal TCRB deep sequencing was done for 25 to 30 treated patients, wherever samples were available for exploratory analyses.

On this clone: Its antigen is not yet known. The input lacks base qualities; no much larger clone sits a single base away.

General conclusions and limits of the study: Immune responses induced by the vaccine were seen in 90% to 95% of patients across multiple MHC alleles. It was noted by the authors that analyses of patient blood samples could not be reproduced owing to sample limitations. Changes in the top peripheral T cell clonotypes picked up by TCRB sequencing did not appear to be linked to pseudoprogression. Availability determined which PBMC samples were chosen for TCRB deep sequencing.

Per the publication, the time point label means: week 47, end of study. Each vaccine dose was 300 ug of a 20-mer mutant IDH1 peptide in Montanide, given subcutaneously with topical imiquimod. Eight vaccinations were administered to patients in weeks 1, 3, 5, 7, 11, 15, 19 and 23, corresponding to visits V03 through V10. The donors had newly diagnosed IDH1-mutant astrocytomas of WHO grade 3 or 4 that showed loss of nuclear ATRX. The samples were drawn from NOA16, a multicentre, single-arm, open-label phase I trial in Germany that tested a mutant IDH1 peptide vaccine in humans for the first time. Genomic DNA for TCRB sequencing was extracted from EDTA blood using the DNeasy Blood and Tissue Kit. The library was generated by the immunoSEQ multiplex PCR assay. The hsTCRB Kit was used according to the manufacturer's protocol to amplify rearranged TCR beta chain sequences. TCRB libraries were sequenced on an Illumina MiSeq. The source study handled its data this way. The kit vendor's proprietary platform handled demultiplexing, trimming and gene mapping. Held by TCRdb, this immuneACCESS table contains in-frame sequences only and omits some clones. Under half of the omission traces to an unresolved V gene where checked; the cause of the rest is unknown. The V and J calls and clone size were taken over from that table, and D and trimming were inferred from the DNA. For this sample the table gives 50,000 to 55,000 clones, of which almost 65% were detected only once. Roughly 5% of the sample lies in the top ten.

Measured from the cysteine to the phenylalanine, the CDR3 is 14 residues long. Only the CDR3 DNA stays, 42 bases, in frame from base 1. V and J are trimmed by 5 bases and 15 bases, and the gene matches miss 15 bases of the junction. CDR1 and CDR2, per the germline V gene, are MNHEY and SVGAGI. The rearrangement joined TRBV6-5 to TRBJ2-1, and TRBD1 aligns with 8 junction nucleotides. This receptor was taken from a middle-aged man with glioma. Some clones in this sample may be carry-over from other donors' samples. Source: peripheral blood mononuclear cells (PBMCs), taken from a glioma patient whose treatment included an IDH1 peptide vaccine. The CDR3 here reads CASSSGQGRSGLFF. The DNA is TGTGCCAGCAGTAGCGGACAGGGCCGGTCGGGTCTGTTCTTC.